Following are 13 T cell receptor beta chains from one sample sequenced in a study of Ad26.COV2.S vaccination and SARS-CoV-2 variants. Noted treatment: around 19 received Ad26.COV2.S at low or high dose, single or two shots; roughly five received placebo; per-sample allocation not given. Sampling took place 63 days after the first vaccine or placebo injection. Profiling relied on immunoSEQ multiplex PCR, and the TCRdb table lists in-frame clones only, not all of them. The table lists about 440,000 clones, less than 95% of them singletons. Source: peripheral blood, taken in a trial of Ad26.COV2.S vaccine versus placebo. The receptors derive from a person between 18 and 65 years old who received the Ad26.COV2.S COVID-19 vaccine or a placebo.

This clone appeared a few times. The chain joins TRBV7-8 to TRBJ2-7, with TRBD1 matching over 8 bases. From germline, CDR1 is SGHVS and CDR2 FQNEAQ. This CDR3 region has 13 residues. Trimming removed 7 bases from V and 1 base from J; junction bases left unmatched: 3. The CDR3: CASIDRGSYEQYF. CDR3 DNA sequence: TGTGCCAGCATCGACAGGGGTTCCTACGAGCAGTACTTC.

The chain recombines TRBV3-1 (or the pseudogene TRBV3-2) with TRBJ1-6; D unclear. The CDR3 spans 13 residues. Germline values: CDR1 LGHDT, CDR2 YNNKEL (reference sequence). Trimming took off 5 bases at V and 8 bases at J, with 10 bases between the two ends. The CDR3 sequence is CASSVTSHSPLHF. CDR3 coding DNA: TGTGCCAGCAGCGTGACCTCCCATTCACCCCTCCACTTT.

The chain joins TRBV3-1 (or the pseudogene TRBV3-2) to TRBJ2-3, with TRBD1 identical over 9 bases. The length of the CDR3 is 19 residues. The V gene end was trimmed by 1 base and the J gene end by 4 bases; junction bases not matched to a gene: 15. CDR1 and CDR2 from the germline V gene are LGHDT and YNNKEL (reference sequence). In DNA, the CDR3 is TGTGCCAGCAGCCAAGTTACTATTTTGGGACAGGGAAATTCAGATACGCAGTATTTT. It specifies CASSQVTILGQGNSDTQYF.

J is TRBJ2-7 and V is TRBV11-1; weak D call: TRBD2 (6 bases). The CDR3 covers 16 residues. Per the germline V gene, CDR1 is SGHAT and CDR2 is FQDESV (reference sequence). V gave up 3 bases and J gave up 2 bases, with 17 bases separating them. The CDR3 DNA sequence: TGTGCCAGCAGCTTTTCCGACCGGGACTTTACCTACGAGCAGTACTTC. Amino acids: CASSFSDRDFTYEQYF.

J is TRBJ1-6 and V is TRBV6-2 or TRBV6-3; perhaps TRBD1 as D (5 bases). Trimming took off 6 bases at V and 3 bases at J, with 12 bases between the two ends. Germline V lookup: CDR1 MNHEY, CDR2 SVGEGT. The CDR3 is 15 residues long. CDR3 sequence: CASSETGGYNSPLHF. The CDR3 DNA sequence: TGTGCCAGCAGCGAGACCGGGGGCTATAATTCACCCCTCCACTTT.

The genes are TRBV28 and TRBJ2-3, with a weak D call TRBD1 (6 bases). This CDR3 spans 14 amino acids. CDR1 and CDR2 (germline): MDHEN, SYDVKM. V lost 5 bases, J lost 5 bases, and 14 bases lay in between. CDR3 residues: CASSTPGVRDTQYF. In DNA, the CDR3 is TGTGCCAGCAGTACCCCAGGGGTTCGAGATACGCAGTATTTT.

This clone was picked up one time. CDR3 nucleotide sequence: TGTGCCAGTAGTATATACGCTGACACCGGGGAGCTGTTTTTT. Protein product: CASSIYADTGELFF. The genes are TRBV19 and TRBJ2-2, with D unclear. The CDR3 is made up of 14 amino acids. CDR1 LNHDA and CDR2 SQIVND come from the germline V gene (reference sequence). The ends were cut back, 2 bases at V and 3 bases at J, with 7 bases in the middle.

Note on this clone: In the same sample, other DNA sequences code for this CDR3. The CDR3 nucleotides read TGTGCCAGCTCGCCTCTCGGGGAGACCCAGTACTTC. Its translation is CASSPLGETQYF. The rearrangement joins TRBV18 to TRBJ2-5; D ambiguous. Germline CDR1 reads KGHSH; CDR2 reads LQKENI. CDR3 length: 12 residues. Trimming removed 6 bases at V and 5 bases at J, with 10 bases between.

Here the CDR3 reads CASSQDRGTQYF. CDR3 sequence (DNA): TGTGCCAGCAGCCAAGATAGGGGGACCCAGTACTTC. This chain connects TRBV14 to TRBJ2-5; a weak D match, TRBD1 (5 bases). CDR3 size: 12 residues. Deletions cut 0 bases from V and 7 bases from J, with 6 bases between. The germline CDR1 and CDR2 sequences are SGHDN and FVKESK.

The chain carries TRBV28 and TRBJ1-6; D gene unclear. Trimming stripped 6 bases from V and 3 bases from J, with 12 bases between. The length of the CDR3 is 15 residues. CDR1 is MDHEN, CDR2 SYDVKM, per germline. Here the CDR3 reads CASSQAQYYNSPLHF. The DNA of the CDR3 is TGTGCCAGCAGCCAAGCACAATACTATAATTCACCCCTCCACTTT.

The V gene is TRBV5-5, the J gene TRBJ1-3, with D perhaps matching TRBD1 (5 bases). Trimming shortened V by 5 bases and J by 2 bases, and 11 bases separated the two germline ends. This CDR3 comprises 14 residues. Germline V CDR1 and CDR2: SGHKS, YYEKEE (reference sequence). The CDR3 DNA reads TGTGCCAGCAGTTTCACAGGACCTGGAAACACCATATATTTT. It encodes CASSFTGPGNTIYF. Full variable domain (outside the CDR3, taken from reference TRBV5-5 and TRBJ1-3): DAGVTQSPTHLIKTRGQQVTLRCSPISGHKSVSWYQQVLGQGPQFIFQYYEKEERGRGNFPDRFSARQFPNYSSELNVNALLLGDSALYLCASSFTGPGNTIYFGEGSWLTVV.

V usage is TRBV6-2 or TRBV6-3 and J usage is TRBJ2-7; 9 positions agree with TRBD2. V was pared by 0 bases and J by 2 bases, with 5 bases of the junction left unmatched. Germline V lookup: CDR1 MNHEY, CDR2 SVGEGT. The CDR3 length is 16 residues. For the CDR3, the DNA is TGTGCCAGCAGTTACTCATTGCGGGAGGGACCCTACGAGCAGTACTTC. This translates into CASSYSLREGPYEQYF.

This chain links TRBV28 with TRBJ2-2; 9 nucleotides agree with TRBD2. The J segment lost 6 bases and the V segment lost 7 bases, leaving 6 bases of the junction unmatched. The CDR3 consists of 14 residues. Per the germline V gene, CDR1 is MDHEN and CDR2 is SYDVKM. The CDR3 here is CASKVAGDSGELFF. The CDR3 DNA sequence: TGTGCCAGCAAGGTAGCGGGAGATTCCGGGGAGCTGTTTTTT.